A single sample is the source of the 19 T cell receptor beta chains below, sequenced in a study of CD8+ T cells in alopecia areata. Sequencing used cDNA as its template, made by extracting RNA and reverse transcribing it. Some clones are missing from TCRdb's copy, which holds only in-frame ones; the method was immunoSEQ multiplex PCR. The data contain 95,000 to 110,000 clones, under 90% of them singletons. Treatment denoted: oral pan-JAK inhibitor, 5-10 mg twice daily. This sample comprised CD8+ T cells sorted from blood, obtained between weeks 30 and 35, from a patient treated with tofacitinib. The receptors come from a human donor with alopecia areata.

This clone was seen a single time. The chain employs TRBV27 and TRBJ2-2, with 10 bases that match TRBD1. Germline lookup yields CDR1 MNHEY and CDR2 SMNVEV (reference sequence). This CDR3 region has 16 residues. J gave up 7 bases and V 3 bases, and 8 bases lay outside the gene matches. CDR3 sequence: CASSFLPGQGIGELFF. CDR3 sequence (DNA): TGTGCCAGCAGTTTTTTACCGGGACAGGGGATCGGGGAGCTGTTTTTT.

This clone was recorded only once. V gene TRBV7-6 combines with J gene TRBJ2-3; 8 nucleotides match TRBD1. The CDR3 is made up of 16 amino acids. The trim removed 1 base at V and 0 bases at J, leaving 3 bases unmatched. Germline-derived CDR1 and CDR2 are SGHVS and FNYEAQ. The CDR3, as DNA: TGTGCCAGCAGCTTAGAAGGGACAGGAAGCACAGATACGCAGTATTTT. Encoded protein: CASSLEGTGSTDTQYF.

This chain joins TRBV27 and TRBJ2-1, with D maybe TRBD1 (5 bases). This CDR3 comprises 13 residues. V lost 2 bases to trimming and J lost 6 bases, with 8 bases between them. CDR1 and CDR2 from the germline V gene are MNHEY and SMNVEV (reference sequence). The CDR3 DNA follows: TGTGCCAGCAGTTTAGACAGCCTCAATGAGCAGTTCTTC. It is translated as CASSLDSLNEQFF.

The chain links TRBV27 to TRBJ2-7, with D possibly being TRBD2 (6 bases). The CDR3 is 14 residues long. Per germline, CDR1 MNHEY and CDR2 SMNVEV (reference sequence). Trimming stripped 5 bases from V and 3 bases from J, with 14 bases between. The DNA for the CDR3 is TGTGCCAGCAGTCCCATCCGGGGGATCTACGAGCAGTACTTC. Translation gives CASSPIRGIYEQYF.

V gene TRBV5-1 combines with J gene TRBJ2-1; 9 bases are shared with TRBD1. CDR1 is SGHRS and CDR2 is YFSETQ in the germline V gene. V gave up 3 bases and J gave up 3 bases; unmatched junction bases: 7. The CDR3 covers 16 residues. The CDR3 DNA sequence: TGCGCCAGCAGCTCCGGACAGGGGCCTTACTACAATGAGCAGTTCTTC. Its translation is CASSSGQGPYYNEQFF.

The rearrangement uses TRBV10-1 and TRBJ2-1; a weak D match, TRBD2 (6 bases). Germline V gives CDR1 WNHNN, CDR2 SYGVQD (reference sequence). This CDR3 contains 14 residues. V lost 3 bases and J lost 9, with 15 bases in between. The CDR3 nucleotides read TGCGCCAGCAGTGATCGGTTGGAGGGCAGTGAGCAGTTCTTC. It encodes CASSDRLEGSEQFF.

The chain carries TRBV7-2 and TRBJ2-1; the D is unclear. Germline lookup yields CDR1 SGHTA and CDR2 FQGNSA. The CDR3 sequence is 14 residues long. Trimming took off 5 bases at V and 4 bases at J, with 12 bases between the two ends. In DNA, the CDR3 is TGTGCCAGCAGCATACCTACTGGTTACAATGAGCAGTTCTTC. Its protein product is CASSIPTGYNEQFF.

The chain joins TRBV7-8 to TRBJ1-5; D perhaps matches TRBD1 (5 bases). The V gene's germline CDR1 is SGHVS and CDR2 FQNEAQ. This CDR3 has 15 amino acids. Trimming removed 2 bases from V and 3 bases from J, with 11 bases in between. The CDR3 here is CASSLRPGYNQPQHF. DNA for the CDR3: TGTGCCAGCAGCTTAAGGCCAGGGTACAATCAGCCCCAGCATTTT.

This chain joins TRBV19 and TRBJ1-5, with D tentatively TRBD1 (6 bases). Germline V gives CDR1 LNHDA, CDR2 SQIVND (reference sequence). V was trimmed by 3 bases and J by 5 bases, leaving 17 bases between them. CDR3 length: 16 residues. DNA of the CDR3: TGTGCCAGTAGTATCCTCCGGGACACCGACTATCAGCCCCAGCATTTT. Amino acid sequence: CASSILRDTDYQPQHF.

The rearrangement links TRBV5-1 to TRBJ1-1; D not certain. CDR3 length: 15 residues. Per germline, CDR1 SGHRS and CDR2 YFSETQ. V shed 5 bases and J shed 0 bases, with 14 bases lying between them. The CDR3 DNA reads TGCGCCAGCAGTTTATCAACGGCGGTGAACACTGAAGCTTTCTTT. It specifies CASSLSTAVNTEAFF.

As DNA, the CDR3 is TGTGCCACCATTGGCCCGTCCAATGAGCAGTTCTTC. Amino acids: CATIGPSNEQFF. The chain combines TRBV6-6 with TRBJ2-1, with D uncertain. The germline CDR1 and CDR2 sequences are MNHNY and SVGAGI (reference sequence). The CDR3 is 12 residues long. Trimming shortened V by 10 bases and J by 6 bases, and 13 bases separated the two germline ends.

V and J are TRBV7-3 and TRBJ2-3; no firm D call. This CDR3 has 16 amino acids. Germline V CDR1 and CDR2: SGHTA, FQGTGA. Trimming shortened V by 5 bases and J by 2 bases, and 17 bases separated the two germline ends. The CDR3 loop reads CASSPTVPGPTDTQYF. CDR3 nucleotide sequence: TGTGCCAGCAGCCCGACGGTTCCTGGCCCCACAGATACGCAGTATTTT.

V usage is TRBV11-2 and J usage is TRBJ2-7, with TRBD2 matching 8 bases. V trimming: 3 bases; J trimming: 5 bases; junction bases outside the gene matches: 15. This CDR3 is 17 amino acids long. CDR1 SGHAT and CDR2 FQNNGV come from the germline V gene. This chain's CDR3 is CASSFSESSGGYDEQYF. The CDR3 DNA reads as TGTGCCAGCAGCTTTAGTGAGTCGTCGGGAGGGTACGACGAGCAGTACTTC.

The chain links TRBV19 to TRBJ1-1; D is ambiguous. Trimming removed 4 bases at V and 3 bases at J, with 12 bases between. The CDR3 covers 14 residues. CDR1 and CDR2 (germline): LNHDA, SQIVND (reference sequence). As DNA, the CDR3 is TGTGCCAGTAGTAAATTGAAGAGGGACACTGAAGCTTTCTTT. It codes for CASSKLKRDTEAFF. Variable domain in full (rest from reference TRBV19 and TRBJ1-1): DGGITQSPKYLFRKEGQNVTLSCEQNLNHDAMYWYRQDPGQGLRLIYYSQIVNDFQKGDIAEGYSVSREKKESFPLTVTSAQKNPTAFYLCASSKLKRDTEAFFGQGTRLTVV.

The V and J genes are TRBV7-3 and TRBJ2-2; no clear D. CDR1 is SGHTA, CDR2 FQGTGA, per germline. V dropped 5 bases and J dropped 5 bases, with 9 bases sitting between them. The CDR3 is 13 residues long. In DNA form, the CDR3 reads TGTGCCAGCAGCCCAGTAGGGACCGGGGAGCTGTTTTTT. It is translated as CASSPVGTGELFF.

The count of this clone is one. The V gene is TRBV19, the J gene TRBJ2-7; D uncertain. Trimming took off 4 bases at V and 3 bases at J, with 4 bases between the two ends. The CDR3 consists of 11 residues. The germline CDR1 and CDR2 sequences are LNHDA and SQIVND (reference sequence). The CDR3: CASSNSYEQYF. CDR3 coding DNA: TGTGCCAGTAGTAACAGCTACGAGCAGTACTTC.

The chain recombines TRBV11-1 with TRBJ2-1; D is unresolved. V was cut by 1 base and J by 8 bases, with 6 bases left in between. Germline lookup yields CDR1 SGHAT and CDR2 FQDESV (reference sequence). The CDR3 sequence is 12 residues long. CDR3 sequence reads: CASSLVGYEQFF. Written as DNA, the CDR3 is TGTGCCAGCAGCTTAGTAGGGTATGAGCAGTTCTTC. Full variable domain (remainder filled in from reference TRBV11-1 and TRBJ2-1): EAEVAQSPRYKITEKSQAVAFWCDPISGHATLYWYRQILGQGPELLVQFQDESVVDDSQLPKDRFSAERLKGVDSTLKIQPAELGDSAMYLCASSLVGYEQFFGPGTRLTVL.

The V gene is TRBV19, the J gene TRBJ2-1; 8 nucleotides line up with TRBD2. The CDR3 is 15 residues long. In germline, CDR1 is LNHDA, CDR2 SQIVND (reference sequence). With 3 bases clipped from V and 1 base from J, the junction kept 2 bases outside the gene matches. As DNA, the CDR3 is TGTGCCAGTAGTATGGCGGGAGGTTCCTACAATGAGCAGTTCTTC. This codes for CASSMAGGSYNEQFF.

The chain carries TRBV5-4 and TRBJ2-3; D call uncertain. Germline V gives CDR1 SGHNT, CDR2 YYREEE (reference sequence). Trimming cost V 2 bases and J 2 bases, with 9 bases left between them. This CDR3 region has 14 residues. The CDR3 DNA is TGTGCCAGCAGCTTCGACGGTATCACAGATACGCAGTATTTT. Translating gives CASSFDGITDTQYF. Combining the CDR3 with reference TRBV5-4 and TRBJ2-3 gives the whole variable domain ETGVTQSPTHLIKTRGQQVTLRCSSQSGHNTVSWYQQALGQGPQFIFQYYREEENGRGNFPPRFSGLQFPNYSSELNVNALELDDSALYLCASSFDGITDTQYFGPGTRLTVL.